These T cell receptor beta chains were read from a single sample in a study of human T cells and chemical hapten exposure. TCRdb independently ran MiXCR on the RACE reads; one entry per CDR3 protein. The data hold about 380,000 distinct CDR3 sequences, with about 6% observed a single time. The sample was whole blood, taken in connection with sensitization to the hapten diphenylcyclopropenone (DPC). The origin of the receptors is a woman between 18 and 29 years old with alopecia areata. Some clones in this sample may be carry-over from other donors' samples. CDR3s include the opening cysteine and the closing phenylalanine or tryptophan. A D gene is named only where the DNA matches it firmly. The size entry is marked missing in some rows and otherwise reads once, few, many or a size class.

J | D | V | size | length | DNA | CDR3
TRBJ2-2 | TRBD2 | TRBV27 | - | 16 | TGTGCCAGCAGTGGATATGGACTAGCGGGCACCGGGGAGCTGTTTTTT | CASSGYGLAGTGELFF
TRBJ2-2 | TRBD2 | TRBV7-6 | few | 18 | TGTGCCAGCAGCCCCCGCCGGGAGGGCGGGGGGAACACCGGGGAGCTGTTTTTT | CASSPRREGGGNTGELFF
TRBJ2-3 | TRBD1 | TRBV5-1 | - | 15 | TGCGCCAGCAGCCCCGGACAGGAGCGCACAGATACGCAGTATTTT | CASSPGQERTDTQYF
TRBJ2-3 | TRBD1 | TRBV12-3/TRBV12-4 | - | 13 | TGTGCCAGCAGTGAGACAGGGACAGATACGCAGTATTTT | CASSETGTDTQYF
TRBJ1-5 | TRBD1 | TRBV7-2 | many | 17 | TGTGCCAGCAGCTTGGGACAGGGGGCCTATAGCAATCAGCCCCAGCATTTT | CASSLGQGAYSNQPQHF
TRBJ1-1 | TRBD1 | TRBV6-2/TRBV6-3 | few | 16 | TGTGCCAGCAGTTACGCGACTACAGGGGGAGGCACTGAAGCTTTCTTT | CASSYATTGGGTEAFF
TRBJ2-3 | TRBD2 | TRBV5-1 | few | 16 | TGCGCCAGCAGCACTGGACTAGCGGGGAATGCGGATACGCAGTATTTT | CASSTGLAGNADTQYF
TRBJ1-2 | - | TRBV2 | few | 13 | TGTGCCAGCAGTGATGGACAGATCTATGGCTACACCTTC | CASSDGQIYGYTF
TRBJ2-5 | - | TRBV27 | few | 14 | TGTGCCAGCAAATGGGGAACAGGAGGGGAGACCCAGTACTTC | CASKWGTGGETQYF
TRBJ2-2 | TRBD2 | TRBV4-2 | many | 15 | TGTGCCAGCAGCCAAAAAGCGGGGGGGCCCGGGGAGCTGTTTTTT | CASSQKAGGPGELFF
TRBJ2-3 | TRBD2 | TRBV5-8 | many | 12 | TGTGCCGGCGGGGGTCGGGCGGATACGCAGTATTTT | CAGGGRADTQYF
TRBJ2-3 | - | TRBV20-1 | many | 15 | TGCAGTGCTAGAGATCCAAAGGGCTCCCCAGATACGCAGTATTTT | CSARDPKGSPDTQYF
TRBJ1-1 | - | TRBV12-5 | few | 16 | TGTGCTAGTGGTTTGAGTCGAGGAGGGAGGTACACTGAAGCTTTCTTT | CASGLSRGGRYTEAFF
TRBJ2-6 | TRBD2 | TRBV29-1 | many | 14 | TGCAGCGTAAGAGCGGGGGCTGGGGCCAACGTCCTGACTTTC | CSVRAGAGANVLTF
TRBJ2-3 | - | TRBV20-1 | - | 14 | TGCAGTGCTATCCCCCGGGACCATATCTATACGCAGTATTTT | CSAIPRDHIYTQYF
TRBJ1-2 | TRBD1 | TRBV7-2 | - | 14 | TGTGCCAGCAGCTCGCACAGGGGGCCCTATGGCTACACCTTC | CASSSHRGPYGYTF
TRBJ1-1 | - | TRBV6-5 | many | 15 | TGTGCCAGCAGTTACTCGATAACGGGGGACACTGAAGCTTTCTTT | CASSYSITGDTEAFF
TRBJ1-1 | - | TRBV6-2/TRBV6-3 | many | 13 | TGTGCCAGCAGTTTCGCAACAACCTTGGGAGCTTTCTTT | CASSFATTLGAFF
TRBJ2-7 | TRBD1 | TRBV12-3/TRBV12-4 | - | 16 | TGTGCCAGCAGTCCCCTGGGACAGCTGGGGGACTACGAGCAGTACTTC | CASSPLGQLGDYEQYF
TRBJ2-4 | TRBD2 | TRBV6-1 | many | 15 | TGTGCCAGCAGTGGGGAACTAGCGGGGGGAAACATTCAGTACTTC | CASSGELAGGNIQYF
TRBJ2-7 | TRBD2 | TRBV25-1 | few | 15 | TGTGCCAGCAGTGAGCTTAGACTAGCGGCTTTTGAGCAGTACTTC | CASSELRLAAFEQYF
TRBJ1-1 | - | TRBV6-2/TRBV6-3 | many | 13 | TGTGCCAGCAGTTTCTCGGCGCCAAGGGAAGCTTTCTTT | CASSFSAPREAFF
TRBJ1-1 | - | TRBV6-5 | many | 12 | TGTGCCAGCAGAGAACAGGGCTCTGAAGCTTTCTTT | CASREQGSEAFF
TRBJ1-1 | - | TRBV7-6 | many | 16 | TGTGCCAGCAGCTTATATACAGGGTCTTTGAACACTGAAGCTTTCTTT | CASSLYTGSLNTEAFF
TRBJ1-2 | - | TRBV21-1 | few | 12 | TGTGCCAGCAGCAAAGTGAGGGGTGGCTACACCTTC | CASSKVRGGYTF
TRBJ1-3 | TRBD1 | TRBV4-2 | many | 16 | TGTGCCAGCAGCCAAGTTTGGCAGGGGGCTGGAAACACCATATATTTT | CASSQVWQGAGNTIYF
TRBJ1-2 | - | TRBV4-2 | few | 16 | TGTGCCAGCAGCCCAAGTGTAACAGAAGAGAAAGATGGCTACACCTTC | CASSPSVTEEKDGYTF
TRBJ1-2 | - | TRBV18 | many | 14 | TGTGCCAGCTCACTGACATTGGACAACTATGGCTACACCTTC | CASSLTLDNYGYTF
TRBJ1-1 | TRBD1 | TRBV12-3/TRBV12-4 | many | 16 | TGTGCCAGCAGTTACAGCCTAAAGACAGGGACCACTGAAGCTTTCTTT | CASSYSLKTGTTEAFF
TRBJ1-1 | - | TRBV4-2 | few | 16 | TGTGCCAGCAGCCAAGAGAGTCTCGGCGGTTACACTGAAGCTTTCTTT | CASSQESLGGYTEAFF
TRBJ2-7 | - | TRBV2 | few | 14 | TGTGCCAGCGGCGGGAGAACAGGGGGGTACGAGCAGTACTTC | CASGGRTGGYEQYF